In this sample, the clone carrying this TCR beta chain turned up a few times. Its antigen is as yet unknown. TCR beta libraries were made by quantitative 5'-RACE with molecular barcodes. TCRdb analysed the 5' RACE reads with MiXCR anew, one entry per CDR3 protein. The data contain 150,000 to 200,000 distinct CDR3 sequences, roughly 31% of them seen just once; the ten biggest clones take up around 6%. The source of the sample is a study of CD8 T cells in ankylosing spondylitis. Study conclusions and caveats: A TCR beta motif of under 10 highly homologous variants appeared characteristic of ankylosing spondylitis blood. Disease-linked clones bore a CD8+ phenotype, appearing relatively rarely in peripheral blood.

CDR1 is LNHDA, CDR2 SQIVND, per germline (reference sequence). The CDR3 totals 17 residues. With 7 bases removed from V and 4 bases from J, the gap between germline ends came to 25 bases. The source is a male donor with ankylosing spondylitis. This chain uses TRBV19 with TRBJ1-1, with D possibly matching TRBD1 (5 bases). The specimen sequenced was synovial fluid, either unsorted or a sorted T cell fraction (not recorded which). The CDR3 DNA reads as TGTGCCAGTAATTCCGCCCGGGACTACGCCCGAGGCACTGAAGCTTTCTTT. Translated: CASNSARDYARGTEAFF.